The sequence of this TCR beta chain was determined in a study of T cells after yellow fever vaccination. As for the study in general: SMART-Seq v4 Ultra Low Input served to prepare low-cell-number fractions. Notes on the study in general: Contaminating bulk clonotypes could be abundant in FACS-sorted repertoires. Among primary-vaccination clones, most reappeared after the booster, at 96% for CD4 and more than 85% for CD8.

The TCR cDNA carried a universal primer site and UMIs from 5'RACE template switching. Via MiXCR, TCRdb re-called the 5' RACE reads, giving one row per CDR3 protein. The sample records some 240,000 distinct CDR3 sequences, approximately 3.2% being singletons. Trimming cost V 1 base and J 5 bases, with 11 bases left between them. Germline V gives CDR1 LNHNV, CDR2 YYDKDF (reference sequence). The CDR3 covers 14 residues. This clonotype was recorded at least ten times. Antigen unknown. This sequence joins TRBV15 and TRBJ1-2; TRBD1 might be the D (5 bases). This TCR derives from a man younger than 35 who received the YFV17D yellow fever vaccine. The starting material was CD4+ T cells sorted from PBMCs, obtained 10 days after the yellow fever booster vaccination. This chain's CDR3 is CATSRGTGGYGYTF. CDR3 coding DNA: TGTGCCACCAGCAGAGGTACAGGCGGTTATGGCTACACCTTC.